The 17 T cell receptor beta chains below all came from one sample that was sequenced in a study of T-cell memory formation after mild COVID-19. One entry per CDR3 protein, called by TCRdb with MiXCR from the 5' RACE reads. The sample records around 120,000 distinct CDR3 sequences, around a sixth being singletons. Sequencing was performed on PBMCs or a T cell subset sorted from them (not recorded which). Every receptor here comes from an adult woman who had mild COVID-19 (a few samples of this study predate the infection). Cell type and time point are not known.

The chain employs TRBV18 and TRBJ2-1; TRBD1 agrees at 7 bases. The germline V gene has CDR1 KGHSH and CDR2 LQKENI. CDR3 length: 16 amino acids. With V trimmed by 7 bases and J by 5 bases, 14 bases remained unmatched. CDR3: CASLLTLGTADNEQFF. CDR3 DNA: TGTGCCAGCTTACTCACATTGGGGACAGCCGACAATGAGCAGTTCTTC.

This clonotype was counted once. As DNA, the CDR3 is TGTGCCAGCAGCTTAATCACCGGGCCAGGGAACACTGAAGCTTTCTTT. This encodes CASSLITGPGNTEAFF. This chain links TRBV7-8 with TRBJ1-1; D is unresolved. The CDR3 runs 16 residues. CDR1 SGHVS and CDR2 FQNEAQ come from the germline V gene. With 2 bases removed from V and 1 base from J, the gap between germline ends came to 14 bases.

V is TRBV19 and J is TRBJ2-5, with D hard to call. CDR1 is LNHDA, CDR2 SQIVND, per germline (reference sequence). The V end was cut by 5 bases, the J end by 5 bases, with 15 bases between. The CDR3 covers 14 residues. The CDR3 DNA reads as TGTGCCAGTAGTCCCCTTGGGATAGGGGAGACCCAGTACTTC. Its translation: CASSPLGIGETQYF. The complete variable domain, with remaining parts taken from reference TRBV19 and TRBJ2-5, reads DGGITQSPKYLFRKEGQNVTLSCEQNLNHDAMYWYRQDPGQGLRLIYYSQIVNDFQKGDIAEGYSVSREKKESFPLTVTSAQKNPTAFYLCASSPLGIGETQYFGPGTRLLVL.

V gene TRBV6-6 combines with J gene TRBJ2-3; D is perhaps TRBD2 (6 bases). Trimming pared 5 bases from V and 0 bases from J, leaving 12 bases between. Germline V gene data show CDR1 as MNHNY and CDR2 as SVGAGI (reference sequence). This CDR3 spans 15 amino acids. The CDR3 DNA follows: TGTGCCAGCAGTCCTACTAGCCCCAGCACAGATACGCAGTATTTT. It is translated as CASSPTSPSTDTQYF.

The V and J genes are TRBV7-9 and TRBJ1-2; the match to TRBD1 covers 7 bases. CDR1 is SEHNR and CDR2 is FQNEAQ in the germline V gene (reference sequence). V trimming: 5 bases; J trimming: 4 bases; junction bases outside the gene matches: 4. The CDR3 totals 13 residues. The CDR3 DNA sequence: TGTGCCAGCAGCGCAGGGGGGATCTATGGCTACACCTTC. The encoded protein is CASSAGGIYGYTF.

In its sample, this clonotype was seen a few times. As DNA, the CDR3 is TGCAGCGTTGATGCCAACACAGATACGCAGTATTTT. Amino acids: CSVDANTDTQYF. The chain combines TRBV29-1 with TRBJ2-3, with D hard to call. CDR3 length: 12 amino acids. Germline V gene lookup returns CDR1 SQVTM and CDR2 ANQGSEA. Trimming shortened V by 3 bases and J by 2 bases, and 6 bases separated the two germline ends.

This clonotype appeared a few times. The V gene is TRBV29-1, the J gene TRBJ2-3; D uncertain. Germline values: CDR1 SQVTM, CDR2 ANQGSEA. This CDR3 has 13 residues. Deletions cut 3 bases from V and 0 bases from J, with 7 bases between. CDR3 sequence: CSVEFPSTDTQYF. The CDR3 region has the DNA TGCAGCGTTGAGTTCCCTAGCACAGATACGCAGTATTTT.

The chain has TRBV27 and TRBJ2-3, with 13 bases fitting TRBD2. Per the germline V gene, CDR1 is MNHEY and CDR2 is SMNVEV (reference sequence). CDR3 length equals 15 residues. The J segment lost 6 bases and the V segment lost 4 bases, leaving 4 bases of the junction unmatched. The CDR3 DNA reads as TGTGCCAGCAGTTCCGGACTAGCGGGAGTGGATACGCAGTATTTT. It yields the protein CASSSGLAGVDTQYF.

The gene calls are TRBV4-2 and TRBJ1-1; no reliable D call. The V gene's germline CDR1 is LGHNA and CDR2 YNFKEQ. Trimming cost V 5 bases and J 1 base, with 8 bases left between them. The CDR3 contains 13 residues. CDR3 in DNA: TGTGCCAGCAGCGCCTCTGAGAACACTGAAGCTTTCTTT. Translated, it gives CASSASENTEAFF.

The chain is built from TRBV12-3 or TRBV12-4 and TRBJ2-7; D uncertain. The CDR3 totals 13 residues. V lost 2 bases and J 2 bases, leaving 7 bases between the germline ends. The CDR3 reads CASSLTPAYEQYF. In nucleotides, the CDR3 is TGTGCCAGCAGTTTAACCCCTGCCTACGAGCAGTACTTC.

The V call is TRBV5-1, the J call TRBJ1-1, with 8 positions matching TRBD1. The CDR3 consists of 14 residues. J was trimmed by 0 bases and V by 7 bases; bases with no gene match: 5. Germline assignment: CDR1 SGHRS and CDR2 YFSETQ. The CDR3 DNA is TGCGCCAGCGCATCGGACAGGGTGAACACTGAAGCTTTCTTT. It encodes CASASDRVNTEAFF.

J is TRBJ2-2 and V is TRBV19, with 16 bases that match TRBD2. J lost 5 bases, V lost 6 bases, and 9 bases had no gene match. The germline gives CDR1 LNHDA, CDR2 SQIVND (reference sequence). The CDR3 loop spans 18 amino acids. CDR3 bases: TGTGCCAGTAGCCTGGGACTAGCGGGAGGGCCGAGGACCGGGGAGCTGTTTTTT. Its protein product is CASSLGLAGGPRTGELFF.

The gene calls are TRBV12-3 or TRBV12-4 and TRBJ1-2; a possible D gene is TRBD1 (5 bases). V shed 1 base and J shed 4 bases, with 10 bases lying between them. The CDR3 has 14 amino acids. CDR3 coding DNA: TGTGCCAGCAGTTTAGACGCAGGGATCTATGGCTACACCTTC. As protein: CASSLDAGIYGYTF.

In its sample, this clonotype was seen a few times. The rearrangement joins TRBV19 to TRBJ2-7; D is perhaps TRBD2 (5 bases). Trimming cost V 4 bases and J 6 bases, with 13 bases left between them. Germline V gives CDR1 LNHDA, CDR2 SQIVND (reference sequence). The CDR3 consists of 13 residues. CDR3 coding DNA: TGTGCCAGTAGTACCCACACTAGAGGCGAGCAGTACTTC. Protein product: CASSTHTRGEQYF.

This chain joins TRBV11-1 and TRBJ1-1, with D hard to call. V gave up 5 bases and J gave up 1 base, with 17 bases separating them. Germline assignment: CDR1 SGHAT and CDR2 FQDESV (reference sequence). CDR3 length: 16 residues. The CDR3 DNA reads TGTGCCAGCAGCCGCCGGGGAGCGGTCGGGAACACTGAAGCTTTCTTT. It is translated as CASSRRGAVGNTEAFF.

This clonotype was observed a handful of times. The chain has TRBV12-3 or TRBV12-4 and TRBJ1-6; D may be TRBD1 (6 bases). V lost 7 bases, J lost 0 bases, and 7 bases lay in between. This CDR3 contains 14 residues. The CDR3: CASKGGSYNSPLHF. The CDR3 region has the DNA TGTGCCAGCAAGGGGGGCTCCTATAATTCACCCCTCCACTTT.

This chain links TRBV12-3 or TRBV12-4 with TRBJ2-1; possible D gene TRBD2, 5 bases. V was clipped by 2 bases and J by 6 bases, with 8 bases between them. The CDR3 runs 13 residues. In DNA form, the CDR3 reads TGTGCCAGCAGTTTAAGAGGGCCCAATGAGCAGTTCTTC. This encodes CASSLRGPNEQFF.